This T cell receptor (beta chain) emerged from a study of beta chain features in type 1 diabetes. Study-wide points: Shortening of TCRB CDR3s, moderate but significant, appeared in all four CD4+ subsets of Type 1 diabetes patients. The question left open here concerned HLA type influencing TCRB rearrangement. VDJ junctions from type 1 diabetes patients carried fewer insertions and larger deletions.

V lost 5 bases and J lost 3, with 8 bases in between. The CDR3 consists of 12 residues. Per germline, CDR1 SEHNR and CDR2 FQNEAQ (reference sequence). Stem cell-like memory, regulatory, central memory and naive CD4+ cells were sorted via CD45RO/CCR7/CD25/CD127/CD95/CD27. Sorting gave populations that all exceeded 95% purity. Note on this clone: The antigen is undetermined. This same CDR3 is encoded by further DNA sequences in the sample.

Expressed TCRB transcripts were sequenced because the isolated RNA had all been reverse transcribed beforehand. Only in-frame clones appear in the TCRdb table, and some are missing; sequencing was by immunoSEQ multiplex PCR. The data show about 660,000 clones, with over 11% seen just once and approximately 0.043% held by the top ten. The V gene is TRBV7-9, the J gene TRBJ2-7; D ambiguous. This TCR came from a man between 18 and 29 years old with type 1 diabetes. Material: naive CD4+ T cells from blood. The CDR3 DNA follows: TGTGCCAGCAGCCTCTCTAGCTACGAGCAGTACTTC. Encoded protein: CASSLSSYEQYF.